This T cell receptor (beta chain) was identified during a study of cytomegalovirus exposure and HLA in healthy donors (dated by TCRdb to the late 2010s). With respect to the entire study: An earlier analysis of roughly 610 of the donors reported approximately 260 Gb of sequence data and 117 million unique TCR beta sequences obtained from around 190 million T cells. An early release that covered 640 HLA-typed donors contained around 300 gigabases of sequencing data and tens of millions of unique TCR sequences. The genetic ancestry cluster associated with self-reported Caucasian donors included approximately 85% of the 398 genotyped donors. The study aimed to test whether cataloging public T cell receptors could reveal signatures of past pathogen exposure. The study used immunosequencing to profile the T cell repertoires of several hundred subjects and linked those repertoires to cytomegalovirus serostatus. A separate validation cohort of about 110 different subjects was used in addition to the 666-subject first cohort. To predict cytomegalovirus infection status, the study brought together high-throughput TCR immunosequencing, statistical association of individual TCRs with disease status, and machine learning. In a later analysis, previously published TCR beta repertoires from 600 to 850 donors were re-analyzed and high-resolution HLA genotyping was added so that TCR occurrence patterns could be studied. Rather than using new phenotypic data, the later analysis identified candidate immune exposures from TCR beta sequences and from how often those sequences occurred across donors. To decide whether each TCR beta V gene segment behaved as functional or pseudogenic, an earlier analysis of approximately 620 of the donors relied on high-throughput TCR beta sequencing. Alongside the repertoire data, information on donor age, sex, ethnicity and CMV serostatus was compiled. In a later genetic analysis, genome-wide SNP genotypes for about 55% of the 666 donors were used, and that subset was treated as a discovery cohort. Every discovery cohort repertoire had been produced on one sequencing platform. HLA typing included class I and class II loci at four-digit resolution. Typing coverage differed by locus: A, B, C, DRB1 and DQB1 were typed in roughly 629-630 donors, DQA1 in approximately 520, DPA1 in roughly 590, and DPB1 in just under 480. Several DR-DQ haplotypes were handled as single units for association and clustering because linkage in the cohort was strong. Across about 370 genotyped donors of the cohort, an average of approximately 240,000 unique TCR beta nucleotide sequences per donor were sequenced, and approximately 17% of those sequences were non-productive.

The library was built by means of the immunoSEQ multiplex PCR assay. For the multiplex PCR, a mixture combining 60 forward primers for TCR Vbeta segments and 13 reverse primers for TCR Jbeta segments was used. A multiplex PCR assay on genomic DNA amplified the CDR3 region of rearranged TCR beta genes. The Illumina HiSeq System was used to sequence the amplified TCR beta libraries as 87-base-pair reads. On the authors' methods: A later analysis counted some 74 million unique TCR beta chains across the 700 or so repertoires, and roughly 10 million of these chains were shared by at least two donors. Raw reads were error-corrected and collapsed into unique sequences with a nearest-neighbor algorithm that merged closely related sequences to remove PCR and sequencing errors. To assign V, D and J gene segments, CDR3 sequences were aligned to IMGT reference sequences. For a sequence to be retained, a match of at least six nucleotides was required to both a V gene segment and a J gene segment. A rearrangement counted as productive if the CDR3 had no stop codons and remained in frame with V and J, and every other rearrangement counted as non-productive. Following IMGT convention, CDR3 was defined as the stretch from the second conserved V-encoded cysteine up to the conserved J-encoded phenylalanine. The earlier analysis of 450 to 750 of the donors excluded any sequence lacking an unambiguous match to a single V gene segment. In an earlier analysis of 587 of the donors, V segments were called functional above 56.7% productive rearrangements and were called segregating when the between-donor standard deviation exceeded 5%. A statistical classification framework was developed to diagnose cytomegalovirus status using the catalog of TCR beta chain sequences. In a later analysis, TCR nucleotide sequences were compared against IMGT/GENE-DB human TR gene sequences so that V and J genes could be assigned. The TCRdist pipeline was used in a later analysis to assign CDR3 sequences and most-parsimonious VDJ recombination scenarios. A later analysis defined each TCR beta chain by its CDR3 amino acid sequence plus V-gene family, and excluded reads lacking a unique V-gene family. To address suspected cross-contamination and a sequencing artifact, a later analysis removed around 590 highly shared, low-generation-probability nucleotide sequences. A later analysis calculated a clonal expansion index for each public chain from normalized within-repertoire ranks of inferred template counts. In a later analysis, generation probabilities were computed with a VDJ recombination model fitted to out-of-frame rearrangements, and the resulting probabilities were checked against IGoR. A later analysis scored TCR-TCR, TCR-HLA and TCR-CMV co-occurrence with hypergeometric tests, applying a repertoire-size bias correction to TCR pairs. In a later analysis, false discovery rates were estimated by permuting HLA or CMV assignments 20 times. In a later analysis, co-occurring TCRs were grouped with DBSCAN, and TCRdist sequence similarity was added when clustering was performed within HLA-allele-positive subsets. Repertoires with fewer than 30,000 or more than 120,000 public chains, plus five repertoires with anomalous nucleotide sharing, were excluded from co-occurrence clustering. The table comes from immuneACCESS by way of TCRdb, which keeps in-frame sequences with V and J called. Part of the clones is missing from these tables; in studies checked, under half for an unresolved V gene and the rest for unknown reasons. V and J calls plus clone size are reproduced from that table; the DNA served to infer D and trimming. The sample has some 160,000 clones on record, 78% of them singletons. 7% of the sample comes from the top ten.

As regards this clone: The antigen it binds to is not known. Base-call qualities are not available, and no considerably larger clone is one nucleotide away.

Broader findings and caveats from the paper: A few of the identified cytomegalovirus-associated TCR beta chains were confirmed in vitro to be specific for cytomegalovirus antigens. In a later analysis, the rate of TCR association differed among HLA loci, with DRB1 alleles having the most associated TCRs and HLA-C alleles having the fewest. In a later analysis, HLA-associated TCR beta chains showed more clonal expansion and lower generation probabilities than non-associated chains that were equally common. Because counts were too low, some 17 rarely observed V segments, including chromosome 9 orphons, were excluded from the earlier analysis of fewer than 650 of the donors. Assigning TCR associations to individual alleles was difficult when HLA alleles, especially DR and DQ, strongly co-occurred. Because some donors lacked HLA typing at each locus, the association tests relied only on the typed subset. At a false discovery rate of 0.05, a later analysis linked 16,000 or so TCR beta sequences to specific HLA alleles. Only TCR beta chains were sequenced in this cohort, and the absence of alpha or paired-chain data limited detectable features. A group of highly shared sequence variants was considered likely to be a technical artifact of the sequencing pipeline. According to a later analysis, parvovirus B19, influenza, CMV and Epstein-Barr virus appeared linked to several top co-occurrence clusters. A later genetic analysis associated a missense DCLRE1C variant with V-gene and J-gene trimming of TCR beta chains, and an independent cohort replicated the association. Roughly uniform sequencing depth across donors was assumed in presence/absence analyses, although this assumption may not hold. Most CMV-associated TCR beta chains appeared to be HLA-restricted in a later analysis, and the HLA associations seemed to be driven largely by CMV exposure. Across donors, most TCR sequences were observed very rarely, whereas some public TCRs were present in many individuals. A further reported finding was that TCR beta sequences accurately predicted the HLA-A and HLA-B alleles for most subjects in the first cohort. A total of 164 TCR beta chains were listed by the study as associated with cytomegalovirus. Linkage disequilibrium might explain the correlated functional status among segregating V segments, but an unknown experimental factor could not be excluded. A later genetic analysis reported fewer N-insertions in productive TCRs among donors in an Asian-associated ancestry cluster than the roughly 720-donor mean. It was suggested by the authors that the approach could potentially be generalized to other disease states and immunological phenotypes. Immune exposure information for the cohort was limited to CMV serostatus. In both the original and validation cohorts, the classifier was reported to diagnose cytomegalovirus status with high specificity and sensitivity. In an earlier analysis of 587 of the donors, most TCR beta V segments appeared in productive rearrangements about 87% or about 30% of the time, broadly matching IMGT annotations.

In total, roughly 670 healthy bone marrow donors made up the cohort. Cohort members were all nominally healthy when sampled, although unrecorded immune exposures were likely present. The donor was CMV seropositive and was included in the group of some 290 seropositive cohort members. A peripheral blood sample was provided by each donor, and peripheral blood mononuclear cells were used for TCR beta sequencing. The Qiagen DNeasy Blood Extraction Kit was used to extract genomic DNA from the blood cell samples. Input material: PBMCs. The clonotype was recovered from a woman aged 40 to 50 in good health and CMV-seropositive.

In nucleotide form, the sequence is TGTGCCAGTAGTATTCTAGGGGGCGATGAGCAGTTCTTC. Its translation reads: CASSILGGDEQFF. The V gene is TRBV19 and the J gene is TRBJ2-1; 7 junctional bases match TRBD1. V is trimmed back by 3 bases and J by 8 bases, and the junction contains 4 bases that no gene match accounts for. From its cysteine to its phenylalanine, the CDR3 spans 13 amino acids. CDR3 DNA is the only sequence kept; it has 39 bases, read in frame from the first base. As encoded in the germline V gene (reference sequence), CDR1 is LNHDA while CDR2 is SQIVND.